Listed below are T cell receptor beta chains from one sample, sequenced in a study of regulatory T cells in long-lasting Graves disease. TCRdb analysed the multiplex PCR reads with MiXCR anew, one entry per CDR3 protein. The sample includes about 500,000 distinct CDR3 sequences, 15% to 20% of them seen just once. These records were also assigned to another study, of T cells in Graves' hyperthyroidism and ophthalmopathy.

The sample was peripheral blood mononuclear cells (PBMCs), taken at new diagnosis, from a patient treated with antithyroid drugs. These receptors were collected from a man in his forties with Graves disease. Each CDR3 is given with its conserved first and last residue. The D gene is left open where the match is weak. Clone sizes are given selectively: once, few, many, or a class where the clone is expanded.

d_gene,v_gene,j_gene,abundance,CDR3nt,CDR3aa
-,TRBV18,TRBJ1-6,many,TGTGCCAGCTCACCTAAGAGCTCCTATAATTCACCCCTCCACTTT,CASSPKSSYNSPLHF
TRBD1,TRBV4-1,TRBJ2-7,many,TGCGCCAGCAGCCACGGGACAGGGGGAACCTACGAGCAGTACTTC,CASSHGTGGTYEQYF
TRBD1,TRBV28,TRBJ1-5,-,TGTGCCAGCAGTTACCCAACCGGGGGCAGGGGGCAAACAAGTCAGCCCCAGCATTTT,CASSYPTGGRGQTSQPQHF
-,TRBV6-2/TRBV6-3,TRBJ2-5,many,TGTGCCAGCAGTGATAGGCCGGCGGAAGGGACCCAGTACTTC,CASSDRPAEGTQYF
-,TRBV20-1,TRBJ2-5,many,TGCAGTTCGACTGACAGTCAAGAGACCCAGTACTTC,CSSTDSQETQYF
TRBD2,TRBV7-3,TRBJ2-7,-,TGTGCCAGAGGGACTAGCGGGAGAATGGTATCCTACGAGCAGTACTTC,CARGTSGRMVSYEQYF
-,TRBV11-2,TRBJ2-1,many,TGTGCCAGCAGCTTAGAGATTTCCTACAATGAGCAGTTCTTC,CASSLEISYNEQFF
-,TRBV29-1,TRBJ2-7,few,TGCAGCGTTGATATTGGGGGATCCTACGAGCAGTACTTC,CSVDIGGSYEQYF
-,TRBV5-1,TRBJ2-3,-,TGCGCCAGCAGCTTGGACGCGTTTTCTAGCACAGATACGCAGTATTTT,CASSLDAFSSTDTQYF
-,TRBV12-3/TRBV12-4,TRBJ1-1,many,TGTGCCAGCAGGGCCCTAATGAACACTGAAGCTTTCTTT,CASRALMNTEAFF
TRBD2,TRBV20-1,TRBJ2-1,few,TGCAGTGTCCCGACTAGCGGGATAGGGAATGAGCAGTTCTTC,CSVPTSGIGNEQFF
-,TRBV29-1,TRBJ2-1,-,TGCAGCGTTGCAGGAGTTGAGCAGTTCTTC,CSVAGVEQFF
-,TRBV7-8,TRBJ1-6,few,TGTGCCAGCAGAACCGACTTCTCCCCTCGCTCCTATAATTCACCCCTCCACTTT,CASRTDFSPRSYNSPLHF
TRBD1,TRBV15,TRBJ2-3,few,TGTGCCACCAGCAGGGTACCGGGACAGGGCCCAGATACGCAGTATTTT,CATSRVPGQGPDTQYF
TRBD1,TRBV7-8,TRBJ2-5,few,TGTGCCAGCAGCCCCATTCCAGGGGGCCAGGGAGAGACCCAGTACTTC,CASSPIPGGQGETQYF
-,TRBV27,TRBJ2-5,-,TGTGCCAGGGGGGGAGAGACCCAGTACTTC,CARGGETQYF
-,TRBV2,TRBJ2-1,many,TGTGCCAGCAGTCCCGGCTCTCGAAAGGGCGATGAGCAGTTCTTC,CASSPGSRKGDEQFF
-,TRBV7-3,TRBJ2-5,many,TGTGCCAGCAGCCTCTCTGTAAAAGAGACCCAGTACTTC,CASSLSVKETQYF
-,TRBV28,TRBJ2-3,many,TGTGCCAGCAGTGGTTATGTAGGCAGGGACACAGATACGCAGTATTTT,CASSGYVGRDTDTQYF
-,TRBV28,TRBJ2-6,many,TGTGCCAGCAGTTTGAGGGGGACCGGGGCCAACGTCCTGACTTTC,CASSLRGTGANVLTF
TRBD2,TRBV7-2,TRBJ2-7,many,TGTGCCAGCAGCCGGCTAGCGGGAGCCAACGAGCAGTACTTC,CASSRLAGANEQYF
-,TRBV6-1,TRBJ1-2,many,TGTGCCAGCAGCAAAGGGGGGGGATATGGCTACACCTTC,CASSKGGGYGYTF
TRBD1,TRBV14,TRBJ2-5,few,TGTGCCAGCAGCCGAGGGGACAGGGTGGCCGGAGAGACCCAGTACTTC,CASSRGDRVAGETQYF
-,TRBV28,TRBJ2-2,many,TGTGCCAGCAGTTTATCCTCAGGAAGTGGAACCGGGGAGCTGTTTTTT,CASSLSSGSGTGELFF
TRBD1,TRBV2,TRBJ2-3,-,TGTGCCAGCAGACGGGACAGTGCAGATACGCAGTATTTT,CASRRDSADTQYF
-,TRBV10-3,TRBJ1-5,-,TGTGCCATCAGTGACTCCGTCGATCAGCCCCAGCATTTT,CAISDSVDQPQHF
-,TRBV3-1,TRBJ2-4,many,TGTGCCAGCAGCCAAGGTGTCCCCCTAGCCAAAAACATTCAGTACTTC,CASSQGVPLAKNIQYF
TRBD1,TRBV28,TRBJ1-2,many,TGTGCCAGCAGTACTCCGGGACAGGGGGCAGAGAGTGGCTACACCTTC,CASSTPGQGAESGYTF
-,TRBV6-1,TRBJ1-5,many,TGTGCCAGCAGCGGCAGAGTTAGCAATCAGCCCCAGCATTTT,CASSGRVSNQPQHF
-,TRBV7-3,TRBJ1-1,few,TGTGCCAGCAGCTTCCAACAGAACACTGAAGCTTTCTTT,CASSFQQNTEAFF
TRBD1,TRBV7-8,TRBJ2-7,-,TGTGCCAGCAGCTTCTTTCCCGGGACAGGGGTCGAGCAGTACTTC,CASSFFPGTGVEQYF
-,TRBV5-5,TRBJ2-2,-,TGTGCCAGCAGCGGGGGACTGGACACTACCGGGGAGCTGTTTTTT,CASSGGLDTTGELFF
TRBD1,TRBV2,TRBJ2-5,many,TGTGCCAGCAGTGCTAGTGACAGGGGGGAAGAGACCCAGTACTTC,CASSASDRGEETQYF
-,TRBV19,TRBJ2-7,few,TGTGCCAACTCACGGACTATGGGCTACGAGCAGTACTTC,CANSRTMGYEQYF
TRBD1,TRBV29-1,TRBJ2-2,-,TGCAGCGTCGGGACAGGGGGTACCGGGGAGCTGTTTTTT,CSVGTGGTGELFF
-,TRBV7-9,TRBJ2-7,-,TGTGCCAGCAGCTTATCGCCATCTCACGAGCAGTACTTC,CASSLSPSHEQYF
TRBD2,TRBV20-1,TRBJ2-1,few,TGCAGTGCTAAGACTAGCGAATCCTACAATGAGCAGTTCTTC,CSAKTSESYNEQFF
-,TRBV11-2,TRBJ1-1,many,TGTGCCAGCAGCCCAATACAGGGAAGAAGGGGAACAGCTTTCTTT,CASSPIQGRRGTAFF
TRBD1,TRBV20-1,TRBJ2-7,many,TGCAGTGCTTACCCACCCCCCGGGACAGCGGTTTACGAGCAGTACTTC,CSAYPPPGTAVYEQYF
-,TRBV9,TRBJ2-7,-,TGTGCCAGCAGCGTTGCTCCGGGACTCAACTCCTACGAGCAGTACTTC,CASSVAPGLNSYEQYF
-,TRBV24-1,TRBJ1-5,-,TGTGCCACCAGTGACCCCGGGACTCTTGGCGATCAGCCCCAGCATTTT,CATSDPGTLGDQPQHF
TRBD2,TRBV6-2/TRBV6-3,TRBJ2-1,few,TGTGCCAGCAGTCCCCCGCCCAGCGGGAGGGCCTACTACAATGAGCAGTTCTTC,CASSPPPSGRAYYNEQFF
-,TRBV11-2,TRBJ2-7,many,TGTGCCGTACCGGGCGAGGGCTACGAGCAGTACTTC,CAVPGEGYEQYF
-,TRBV20-1,TRBJ2-7,-,TGCAGTGCTAGAGACCCGGAGACATACGAGCAGTACTTC,CSARDPETYEQYF
TRBD1,TRBV28,TRBJ2-3,many,TGTGCCAGTTTGGGGACAGGTGTCACAGATACGCAGTATTTT,CASLGTGVTDTQYF
TRBD1,TRBV11-2,TRBJ2-7,many,TGTGCCAGCAGCTCAACAGACAGGGGCCATGGCGAGCAGTACTTC,CASSSTDRGHGEQYF
-,TRBV12-3/TRBV12-4,TRBJ2-4,-,TGTGCCAGCAGCCCGAGGCGGTCGGAGGAGCCCCTAGCCCAAAACATTCAGTACTTC,CASSPRRSEEPLAQNIQYF
-,TRBV28,TRBJ1-2,-,TGTGCCAGCAGTTTAGATGACAGGCCATATGGCTACACCTTC,CASSLDDRPYGYTF
-,TRBV20-1,TRBJ2-3,many,TGCAGTGCGAAGGGACTCCAGCACGAGGCAGATACGCAGTATTTT,CSAKGLQHEADTQYF
-,TRBV27,TRBJ1-6,few,TGTGCCAGCAGTTTAACCCTGAGGAGGGATGGAGATTCACCCCTCCACTTT,CASSLTLRRDGDSPLHF
TRBD1,TRBV20-1,TRBJ1-2,-,TGCAGTGCTAGAGACGGACAGGGTCGAAGGGGCTACACCTTC,CSARDGQGRRGYTF
-,TRBV27,TRBJ1-4,many,TGTGCCAGTAGGGGGACGGTCAATGAAAAACTGTTTTTT,CASRGTVNEKLFF
TRBD2,TRBV2,TRBJ2-1,few,TGTGCCAGCAGTGGGCCCCTTGGGAGACTAGCGGCATACAATGAGCAGTTCTTC,CASSGPLGRLAAYNEQFF
-,TRBV10-3,TRBJ1-1,-,TGTGCCATCAAAGGGTTGGACACTGAAGCTTTCTTT,CAIKGLDTEAFF
TRBD2,TRBV12-3/TRBV12-4,TRBJ2-7,-,TGTGCCAGCAGACTTTCTAGCGGGAGTAGCCCCTACGAGCAGTACTTC,CASRLSSGSSPYEQYF
-,TRBV20-1,TRBJ2-3,-,TGCAGTGCTAAGGGGGGGAGAGATACGCAGTATTTT,CSAKGGRDTQYF
TRBD1,TRBV19,TRBJ1-5,few,TGTGCCAGTAGTATAGTTGGACAGGGGGGCCAGCCCCAGCATTTT,CASSIVGQGGQPQHF
TRBD1,TRBV30,TRBJ1-2,many,TGTGCCGGACAGGGGGCTAACTATGGCTACACCTTC,CAGQGANYGYTF
-,TRBV20-1,TRBJ2-4,many,TGCAGTGCTACTGACAGGATTGCACAGTACATTCAGTACTTC,CSATDRIAQYIQYF